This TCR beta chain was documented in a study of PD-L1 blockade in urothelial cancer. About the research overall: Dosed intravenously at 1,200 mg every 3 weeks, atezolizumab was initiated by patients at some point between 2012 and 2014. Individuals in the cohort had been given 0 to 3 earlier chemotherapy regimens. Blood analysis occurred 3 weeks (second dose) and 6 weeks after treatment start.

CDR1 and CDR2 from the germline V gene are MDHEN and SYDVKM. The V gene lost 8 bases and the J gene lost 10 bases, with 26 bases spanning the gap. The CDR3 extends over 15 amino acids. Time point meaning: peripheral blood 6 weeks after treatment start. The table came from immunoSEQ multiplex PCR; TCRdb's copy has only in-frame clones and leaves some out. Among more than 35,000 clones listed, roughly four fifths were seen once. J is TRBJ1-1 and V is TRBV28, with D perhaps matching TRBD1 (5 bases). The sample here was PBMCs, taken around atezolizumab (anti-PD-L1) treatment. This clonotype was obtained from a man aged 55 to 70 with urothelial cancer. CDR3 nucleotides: TGTGCCAGCTCCTCCCTGGGAGGCAGCCTAAGGGGAGCTTTCTTT. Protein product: CASSSLGGSLRGAFF.